These T cell receptor beta chains were read from a single sample in a study of identical twins. TCRdb redid the calling of the 5' RACE reads with MiXCR, one entry per CDR3 protein. The sample holds about 520,000 distinct CDR3 sequences; 20% to 25% are singletons and the top ten take around 0.91%. The same data also went into a second study, on T cells expressing NK-cell markers.

Sequencing was carried out using CD4+ T cells sorted from blood. Source of these receptors: a woman younger than 30 in good health. Both conserved end residues are part of each CDR3. D genes are given only for firm matches. Only part of the rows carry a size: once, few, many, or a class if the clone is expanded.

v_call: TRBV7-2; clone_size: NA; j_call: TRBJ2-2; cdr3_length: 16; d_call: NA; cdr3_nt: TGTGCCAGCAGCTGGGTGATAACCATGAACACCGGGGAGCTGTTTTTT; cdr3_aa: CASSWVITMNTGELFF
v_call: TRBV18; clone_size: few; j_call: TRBJ2-7; cdr3_length: 12; d_call: NA; cdr3_nt: TGTGCCAGCTCAGAAAGGGCGGACGAGCAGTACTTC; cdr3_aa: CASSERADEQYF
v_call: TRBV12-3/TRBV12-4; clone_size: few; j_call: TRBJ1-1; cdr3_length: 12; d_call: NA; cdr3_nt: TGTGCCAGCACTACCTACGCGGGGGCAGCTTTCTTT; cdr3_aa: CASTTYAGAAFF
v_call: TRBV27; clone_size: few; j_call: TRBJ1-6; cdr3_length: 14; d_call: NA; cdr3_nt: TGTGCCAGCAGTTTAATCCTGGGTAATTCACCCCTCCACTTT; cdr3_aa: CASSLILGNSPLHF
v_call: TRBV12-3/TRBV12-4; clone_size: NA; j_call: TRBJ2-3; cdr3_length: 15; d_call: NA; cdr3_nt: TGTGCCAGCAGTTTAGCGATTCCCTTTCATGATACGCAGTATTTT; cdr3_aa: CASSLAIPFHDTQYF
v_call: TRBV15; clone_size: NA; j_call: TRBJ2-7; cdr3_length: 13; d_call: NA; cdr3_nt: TGTGCCACCAGCAGAGATCTTCCGTATGAGCAGTACTTC; cdr3_aa: CATSRDLPYEQYF
v_call: TRBV12-3/TRBV12-4; clone_size: NA; j_call: TRBJ2-1; cdr3_length: 14; d_call: NA; cdr3_nt: TGTGCCAGCATCAACTTCCTTTCATTCAATGAGCAGTTCTTC; cdr3_aa: CASINFLSFNEQFF
v_call: TRBV4-3; clone_size: NA; j_call: TRBJ1-4; cdr3_length: 15; d_call: NA; cdr3_nt: TGCGCCAGCAGCCAAGATCGGCGGAATAATGAAAAACTGTTTTTT; cdr3_aa: CASSQDRRNNEKLFF
v_call: TRBV12-3/TRBV12-4; clone_size: many; j_call: TRBJ2-2; cdr3_length: 15; d_call: NA; cdr3_nt: TGTGCCAGCAAACAGCTTGGGCTGGACACCGGGGAGCTGTTTTTT; cdr3_aa: CASKQLGLDTGELFF
v_call: TRBV5-6; clone_size: NA; j_call: TRBJ2-5; cdr3_length: 14; d_call: NA; cdr3_nt: TGTGCCAGCAGCCCGGGACCTAGCCAAGAGACCCAGTACTTC; cdr3_aa: CASSPGPSQETQYF
v_call: TRBV12-3/TRBV12-4; clone_size: few; j_call: TRBJ2-2; cdr3_length: 20; d_call: TRBD2; cdr3_nt: TGTGCCAGCAGATTTACCGGAATCATGGGGGGGGACGGAGATACCGGGGAGCTGTTTTTT; cdr3_aa: CASRFTGIMGGDGDTGELFF
v_call: TRBV10-3; clone_size: few; j_call: TRBJ1-5; cdr3_length: 14; d_call: NA; cdr3_nt: TGTGCCATGAGCGAAGGGGGTGGGGGTCAGCCCCAGCATTTT; cdr3_aa: CAMSEGGGGQPQHF
v_call: TRBV4-3; clone_size: few; j_call: TRBJ2-1; cdr3_length: 18; d_call: NA; cdr3_nt: TGCGCCAGCAGCCAAGTTCCGTGGTCTCTAAGCTCCTACAATGAGCAGTTCTTC; cdr3_aa: CASSQVPWSLSSYNEQFF
v_call: TRBV20-1; clone_size: NA; j_call: TRBJ2-1; cdr3_length: 13; d_call: TRBD2; cdr3_nt: TGCAGTGCTAGTAACGGGGGGGCCCATGAGCAGTTCTTC; cdr3_aa: CSASNGGAHEQFF
v_call: TRBV20-1; clone_size: NA; j_call: TRBJ2-3; cdr3_length: 11; d_call: NA; cdr3_nt: TGCAGTGCTCCTCACACAGATACGCAGTATTTT; cdr3_aa: CSAPHTDTQYF
v_call: TRBV6-5; clone_size: NA; j_call: TRBJ2-7; cdr3_length: 15; d_call: NA; cdr3_nt: TGTGCCAGCAGTTACCGGGACATGACACTACACGAGCAGTACTTC; cdr3_aa: CASSYRDMTLHEQYF
v_call: TRBV5-1; clone_size: NA; j_call: TRBJ2-1; cdr3_length: 15; d_call: TRBD1; cdr3_nt: TGCGCCAGCAGCCCGGACAGGTCGGGGATGGCTGAGCAGTTCTTC; cdr3_aa: CASSPDRSGMAEQFF
v_call: TRBV5-1; clone_size: few; j_call: TRBJ1-2; cdr3_length: 14; d_call: TRBD1; cdr3_nt: TGCGCCAGCAGCTGGGGACAGGGCCACTATGGCTACACCTTC; cdr3_aa: CASSWGQGHYGYTF
v_call: TRBV6-1; clone_size: NA; j_call: TRBJ2-1; cdr3_length: 16; d_call: NA; cdr3_nt: TGTGCCAGCATCCCAACCCGGGGGAGCTCCTACAATGAGCAGTTCTTC; cdr3_aa: CASIPTRGSSYNEQFF
v_call: TRBV14; clone_size: many; j_call: TRBJ1-2; cdr3_length: 15; d_call: NA; cdr3_nt: TGTGCCAGCAGCCAAGATCGAGGCAGGGACTATGGCTACACCTTC; cdr3_aa: CASSQDRGRDYGYTF
v_call: TRBV12-3/TRBV12-4; clone_size: once; j_call: TRBJ1-1; cdr3_length: 14; d_call: NA; cdr3_nt: TGTGCCAGCAGTTTTCAGGGTGGGCACACTGAAGCTTTCTTT; cdr3_aa: CASSFQGGHTEAFF
v_call: TRBV5-6; clone_size: few; j_call: TRBJ2-1; cdr3_length: 16; d_call: NA; cdr3_nt: TGTGCCACCAGTGAAAGGGGGGCAACCTCCTACAATGAGCAGTTCTTC; cdr3_aa: CATSERGATSYNEQFF
v_call: TRBV6-1; clone_size: many; j_call: TRBJ1-2; cdr3_length: 13; d_call: TRBD1; cdr3_nt: TGTGCCAGCAGTCGGGACAGGAACTATGGCTACACCTTC; cdr3_aa: CASSRDRNYGYTF